This TCR beta chain was sequenced for a study of T cell changes during pregnancy in multiple sclerosis. J lost 2 bases, V lost 2 bases, and 10 bases had no gene match. This CDR3 comprises 17 residues. CDR1 is SGHNT, CDR2 YYREEE, per germline (reference sequence). TCRdb keeps only in-frame clones here, not all; method: immunoSEQ multiplex PCR. The repertoire includes around 49,000 clones, 85% to 90% of them detected once, and 5% to 6.5% sits in the top ten. This chain uses TRBV5-4 with TRBJ1-3; the match to TRBD1 covers 7 bases. The sequence derives from a female donor in good health, enrolled as a control in a pregnancy study. Sequenced material: peripheral blood, taken after pregnancy. The CDR3 protein is CASSLPGTENAGNTIYF. The CDR3 DNA reads as TGTGCCAGCAGCTTACCTGGGACAGAGAACGCTGGAAACACCATATATTTT.